These T cell receptor beta chains were read from a single sample in a study of tumor-infiltrating lymphocytes in primary liver carcinoma. TCRdb re-derived calls from the multiplex PCR reads in MiXCR, one entry per CDR3 protein. The repertoire holds 150,000 to 200,000 distinct CDR3 sequences, with 50% to 75% as singletons. Sequenced sample: peripheral blood. The source of these receptors is a man in his forties with primary liver carcinoma and hepatitis B virus infection. Both conserved end residues are part of each CDR3. Fields, in order: J gene, V gene, clone size, D gene, CDR3 protein, CDR3 DNA. D genes are given only for firm matches. Size is stated for part of the rows, as once, few or many counts, or as a class when the clone is expanded.

j_call: TRBJ2-7; v_call: TRBV6-2/TRBV6-3; clone_size: few; d_call: NA; cdr3_aa: CASSYKGRTSFTYEQYF; cdr3_nt: TGTGCCAGCAGTTATAAAGGACGAACTAGCTTTACCTACGAGCAGTACTTC
j_call: TRBJ1-1; v_call: TRBV10-3; clone_size: NA; d_call: NA; cdr3_aa: CGISESQGTEAFF; cdr3_nt: TGTGGCATCAGTGAGTCACAGGGCACTGAAGCTTTCTTT
j_call: TRBJ2-1; v_call: TRBV11-2; clone_size: NA; d_call: TRBD2; cdr3_aa: CASSLSSGGNNEQFF; cdr3_nt: TGTGCCAGCAGCTTATCCAGCGGGGGAAATAATGAGCAGTTCTTC
j_call: TRBJ2-3; v_call: TRBV11-1; clone_size: NA; d_call: TRBD2; cdr3_aa: CTGSLLIAGAADTQYF; cdr3_nt: TGTACCGGCAGCTTGCTCATAGCGGGAGCCGCAGATACGCAGTATTTT
j_call: TRBJ2-3; v_call: TRBV11-2; clone_size: few; d_call: NA; cdr3_aa: CASSLYGASTGPDTQYF; cdr3_nt: TGTGCCAGCAGCTTATACGGGGCTAGCACTGGTCCAGATACGCAGTATTTT
j_call: TRBJ1-2; v_call: TRBV10-3; clone_size: few; d_call: TRBD1; cdr3_aa: CAIKGRDREGYTF; cdr3_nt: TGTGCCATCAAGGGCCGGGACAGGGAAGGCTACACCTTC
j_call: TRBJ2-2; v_call: TRBV11-2; clone_size: NA; d_call: TRBD2; cdr3_aa: CANSVFPLPSGSHTGELFF; cdr3_nt: TGTGCCAACAGCGTATTCCCCTTGCCCAGCGGGAGTCACACCGGGGAGCTGTTTTTT
j_call: TRBJ2-5; v_call: TRBV2; clone_size: once; d_call: NA; cdr3_aa: CAISFLNQETQYF; cdr3_nt: TGTGCCATTTCCTTTCTTAACCAAGAGACCCAGTACTTC
j_call: TRBJ2-1; v_call: TRBV11-2; clone_size: NA; d_call: NA; cdr3_aa: CGSSFELSGSHNEQFF; cdr3_nt: TGTGGCAGCAGCTTCGAACTTAGCGGCTCCCACAATGAGCAGTTCTTC
j_call: TRBJ1-2; v_call: TRBV5-1; clone_size: NA; d_call: NA; cdr3_aa: CANSLESGDGYTF; cdr3_nt: TGCGCCAACAGCCTAGAGTCAGGAGATGGCTACACCTTC
j_call: TRBJ1-1; v_call: TRBV18; clone_size: NA; d_call: NA; cdr3_aa: CASSPQGGGTEAFF; cdr3_nt: TGTGCCAGCTCACCACAGGGAGGCGGAACTGAAGCTTTCTTT
j_call: TRBJ2-7; v_call: TRBV30; clone_size: NA; d_call: NA; cdr3_aa: CAWGVEGEQYF; cdr3_nt: TGTGCCTGGGGGGTCGAAGGCGAGCAGTACTTC
j_call: TRBJ1-2; v_call: TRBV14; clone_size: NA; d_call: NA; cdr3_aa: CASSRGLNYGYTF; cdr3_nt: TGTGCCAGCAGCCGGGGCCTAAACTATGGCTACACCTTC
j_call: TRBJ2-7; v_call: TRBV4-2; clone_size: NA; d_call: NA; cdr3_aa: CASSQEGGLAHYEQYF; cdr3_nt: TGTGCCAGCAGCCAAGAAGGTGGTCTAGCCCACTACGAGCAGTACTTC
j_call: TRBJ2-7; v_call: TRBV5-5; clone_size: NA; d_call: NA; cdr3_aa: CASSLEILSYEQYF; cdr3_nt: TGTGCCAGCAGCTTGGAGATCCTCTCCTACGAGCAGTACTTC
j_call: TRBJ2-3; v_call: TRBV29-1; clone_size: NA; d_call: NA; cdr3_aa: CSVSLFSTDTQYF; cdr3_nt: TGCAGCGTATCCCTCTTTAGCACAGATACGCAGTATTTT
j_call: TRBJ2-1; v_call: TRBV7-9; clone_size: NA; d_call: NA; cdr3_aa: CASSLAGTLSYNEQFF; cdr3_nt: TGTGCCAGCAGCTTAGCCGGGACTCTATCCTACAATGAGCAGTTCTTC
j_call: TRBJ1-1; v_call: TRBV4-2; clone_size: NA; d_call: TRBD1; cdr3_aa: CTSNQGQEKEAFF; cdr3_nt: TGTACCAGCAACCAAGGACAGGAGAAGGAAGCTTTCTTT
j_call: TRBJ2-6; v_call: TRBV4-1; clone_size: few; d_call: NA; cdr3_aa: CASSQGGRSGANVLTF; cdr3_nt: TGCGCCAGCAGCCAAGGGGGCCGGTCTGGGGCCAACGTCCTGACTTTC
j_call: TRBJ2-7; v_call: TRBV6-5; clone_size: NA; d_call: NA; cdr3_aa: CARRKGSSYEQYF; cdr3_nt: TGTGCCAGAAGAAAGGGGAGCTCCTACGAGCAGTACTTC
j_call: TRBJ2-5; v_call: TRBV4-1; clone_size: NA; d_call: TRBD2; cdr3_aa: CASSQALAAQETQYF; cdr3_nt: TGCGCCAGCAGCCAAGCACTAGCGGCTCAAGAGACCCAGTACTTC
j_call: TRBJ2-5; v_call: TRBV7-9; clone_size: few; d_call: TRBD2; cdr3_aa: CASSSARQRGHQETQYF; cdr3_nt: TGTGCCAGCAGCTCCGCACGGCAGCGGGGGCATCAAGAGACCCAGTACTTC
j_call: TRBJ2-7; v_call: TRBV4-1; clone_size: NA; d_call: NA; cdr3_aa: CASSQDPAHVYEQYF; cdr3_nt: TGCGCCAGCAGCCAAGATCCAGCCCACGTCTACGAGCAGTACTTC
j_call: TRBJ1-1; v_call: TRBV10-2; clone_size: NA; d_call: NA; cdr3_aa: CASSPMTVDTEALF; cdr3_nt: TGCGCCAGCAGTCCCATGACAGTGGACACTGAAGCTTTATTT
j_call: TRBJ1-6; v_call: TRBV2; clone_size: NA; d_call: NA; cdr3_aa: CASTRIPGSSLHF; cdr3_nt: TGTGCCAGCACCAGGATTCCTGGTTCATCCCTCCACTTT
j_call: TRBJ2-7; v_call: TRBV7-8; clone_size: few; d_call: TRBD1; cdr3_aa: CASSLGAKVDRGYYEQYF; cdr3_nt: TGTGCCAGCAGCTTAGGTGCTAAAGTGGACAGGGGATACTACGAGCAGTACTTC
j_call: TRBJ2-7; v_call: TRBV12-3/TRBV12-4; clone_size: NA; d_call: TRBD2; cdr3_aa: CVSSLSAGGYEQYF; cdr3_nt: TGTGTCAGCAGTTTATCAGCGGGGGGCTACGAGCAGTACTTC
j_call: TRBJ2-1; v_call: TRBV5-5; clone_size: NA; d_call: NA; cdr3_aa: CASSLTAYNEQFF; cdr3_nt: TGTGCCAGCAGCTTGACAGCTTACAATGAGCAGTTCTTC